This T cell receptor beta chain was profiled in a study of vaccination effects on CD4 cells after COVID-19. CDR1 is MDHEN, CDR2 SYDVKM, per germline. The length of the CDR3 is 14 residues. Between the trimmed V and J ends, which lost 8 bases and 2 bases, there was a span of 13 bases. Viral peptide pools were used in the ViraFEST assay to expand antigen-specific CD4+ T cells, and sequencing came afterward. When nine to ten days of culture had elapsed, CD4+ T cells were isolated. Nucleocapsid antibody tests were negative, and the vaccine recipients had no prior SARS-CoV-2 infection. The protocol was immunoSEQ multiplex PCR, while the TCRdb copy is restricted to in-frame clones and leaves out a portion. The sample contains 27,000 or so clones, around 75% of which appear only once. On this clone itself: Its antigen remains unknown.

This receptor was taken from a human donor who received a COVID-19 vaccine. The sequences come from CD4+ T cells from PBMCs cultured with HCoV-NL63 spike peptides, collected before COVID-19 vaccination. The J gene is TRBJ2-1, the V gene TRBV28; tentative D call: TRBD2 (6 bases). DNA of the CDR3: TGTGCCAGCTTTAACTCGGGGGCCTACAATGAGCAGTTCTTC. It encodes CASFNSGAYNEQFF.